The clone carrying this T cell receptor beta chain appeared a few times. This entry comes from a study of human T cells and chemical hapten exposure. Time point noted: pre-sensitization, week 0. Treatment here: therapeutic diphenylcyclopropenone sensitization with weekly scalp DPC. V was cut by 0 bases and J by 11 bases, with 20 bases left in between. Germline assignment: CDR1 SGHRS and CDR2 YFSETQ. There are 15 residues in the CDR3. As handled by the study authors: TCR counts had a median of about 99,000 per sample and spanned about 20,000 to 700,000. TCRdb analysed the RACE reads with MiXCR anew, one entry per CDR3 protein. TCRdb, not the authors, supplied the V and J calls. The sample lists some 300,000 distinct CDR3 sequences; about 5.4% were seen once.

The chain joins TRBV5-1 to TRBJ1-1, with D perhaps TRBD1 (5 bases). The input for sequencing was whole blood, taken in connection with sensitization to the hapten diphenylcyclopropenone (DPC). This clonotype was sampled from a woman aged 18-29 years with alopecia areata. Some clones in this sample may be carry-over from other donors' samples. The CDR3 DNA reads as TGCGCCAGCAGCTTGGAATCTGGGGCCCGGAGTAATGCTTTCTTT. This codes for CASSLESGARSNAFF.